The clone carrying this T cell receptor beta chain was seen ten or more times. The antigen is undetermined. This sample is part of a study of regulatory T cells in long-lasting Graves disease. Study-level information: Antithyroid drugs had been taken under 3 months by newly diagnosed Graves' patients.

Study-wide results and caveats: Patients with persistent Graves' had lower TCR diversity than newly diagnosed patients.

Trimming pared 5 bases from V and 4 bases from J, leaving 9 bases between. The CDR3 spans 13 residues. Germline CDR1 is LNHDA and CDR2 is SQIVND (reference sequence). CDR3-region Arm-PCR and iRepertoire HTBI primers produced the TCR beta libraries. TCRdb reanalysed the multiplex PCR reads using MiXCR and keeps one entry per CDR3 protein. The repertoire has hundreds of thousands of distinct CDR3 sequences, around 15% of them found once; the top ten carry around 18%. This sample's time point: newly diagnosed GD, antithyroid drugs for less than 3 months. PBMC-derived RNA was used for the TCR library. This sample was shared with a second study, whose subject was T cells in Graves' hyperthyroidism and ophthalmopathy.

The chain uses TRBV19 and TRBJ1-5; no firm D call. The TCR comes from a woman aged 30 to 39 with Graves disease. The sample here was peripheral blood mononuclear cells (PBMCs), taken at new diagnosis, from a patient treated with antithyroid drugs. The chain's CDR3 is CASSEESNQPQHF. In nucleotides, the CDR3 is TGTGCCAGTAGTGAGGAGTCAAATCAGCCCCAGCATTTT. The variable domain in full, completed from reference TRBV19 and TRBJ1-5, reads DGGITQSPKYLFRKEGQNVTLSCEQNLNHDAMYWYRQDPGQGLRLIYYSQIVNDFQKGDIAEGYSVSREKKESFPLTVTSAQKNPTAFYLCASSEESNQPQHFGDGTRLSIL.